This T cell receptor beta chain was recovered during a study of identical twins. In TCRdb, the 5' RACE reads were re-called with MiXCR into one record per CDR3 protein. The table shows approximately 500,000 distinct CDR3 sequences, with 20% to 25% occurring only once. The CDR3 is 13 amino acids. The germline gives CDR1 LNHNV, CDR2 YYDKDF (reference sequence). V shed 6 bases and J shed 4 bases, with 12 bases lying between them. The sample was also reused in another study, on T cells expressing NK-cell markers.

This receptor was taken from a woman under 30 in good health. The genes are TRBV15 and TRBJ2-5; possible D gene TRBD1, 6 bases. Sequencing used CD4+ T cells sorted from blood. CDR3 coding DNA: TGTGCCACCAGTGGCAGGGGTCGAGAGACCCAGTACTTC. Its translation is CATSGRGRETQYF.